The T cell receptor beta chain under discussion was sequenced for a study of T cells in Graves' hyperthyroidism and ophthalmopathy. V lost 1 base and J 7 bases, leaving 10 bases between the germline ends. The CDR3 spans 13 residues. Germline loops: CDR1 SEHNR, CDR2 FQNEAQ (reference sequence). Template material for amplifying TCR beta CDR3 regions consisted of RNA transcripts. The HTBI primer set drove a first-round RT-PCR of the TCR CDR3. TCRdb re-analysed the multiplex PCR reads in MiXCR, keeping a single row per CDR3 protein. Of about 59,000 distinct CDR3 sequences listed, roughly 50% are singletons.

The receptor was derived from a woman aged 60-75 years with Graves' ophthalmopathy. This sequence joins TRBV7-9 and TRBJ1-1; D gene unclear. Sequencing used blood. The CDR3 reads CASSLGKGLEAFF. The CDR3 region has the DNA TGTGCCAGCAGCTTAGGTAAGGGCCTTGAAGCTTTCTTT.